The entry below describes one T cell receptor beta chain. No antigen is known for it. The CDR3 extends over 11 amino acids. V gave up 2 bases and J gave up 4 bases, with 6 bases separating them. The V gene's germline CDR1 is DFQATT and CDR2 SNEGSKA (reference sequence). These data are taken from a study of cytomegalovirus exposure and HLA in healthy donors. Study-wide findings and caveats: It was reported that the classifier diagnosed cytomegalovirus status with high specificity and sensitivity in both the original and validation cohorts. In vitro experiments confirmed that three CMV-associated chains were specific for CMV antigens.

Primers for the PCR totalled 60 Vbeta and 13 Jbeta. Original data processing: In a later analysis, the count reached some 83 million unique TCR beta chains, with roughly 12 million shared. This table comes from immunoSEQ multiplex PCR, and its TCRdb copy is limited to in-frame clones, with some not included. Clone size and the V and J calls come from that table; the DNA yielded D and trimming. The sample lists about 160,000 clones, roughly 85% occurring once. Sequencing used PBMCs. This chain links TRBV20-1 with TRBJ2-7; D not resolved. The origin of this receptor is a man in his forties in good health and CMV-seronegative. CDR3 DNA sequence: TGCAGTGCTAGATCGGGTTACGAGCAGTACTTC. This codes for CSARSGYEQYF.